The clone carrying this T cell receptor (beta chain) has just a few counts. The target antigen is unknown. TCR beta libraries were prepared from cDNA with unique molecular identifiers. T cells numbering 1 to 10 million gave rise to around 500,000 cDNA molecules. TCRdb recomputed calls from the PCR reads with MiXCR, one row per CDR3 protein. The data contain hundreds of thousands of distinct CDR3 sequences, less than 35% of them seen just once; the ten biggest clones take up roughly 0.57%. This entry is derived from a study of post-analysis software for immune sequencing data. Study results and caveats: Controls significantly exceeded multiple sclerosis patients in normalized Chao1 diversity.

This TCR was recovered from a girl between 5 and 17 years old with multiple sclerosis. The sample was blood.

CDR3 in amino acids: CASSLEDRADYGYTF. The CDR3 bases are TGTGCCAGCAGCTTAGAGGACAGGGCAGACTATGGCTACACCTTC. The V and J genes are TRBV7-2 and TRBJ1-2; 8 bases are a match to TRBD1. The CDR3 length is 15 residues. Germline V CDR1 and CDR2: SGHTA, FQGNSA. J lost 3 bases, V lost 1 base, and 4 bases had no gene match.